This entry lists 13 T cell receptor beta chains sequenced from one sample in a study of blood T cells in healthy people across ages. Primed by a sample-barcoded 5' primer and a J-beta primer mix, a second PCR proceeded for 7 to 11 cycles. Via MiXCR, TCRdb re-called the 5' RACE reads, giving one row per CDR3 protein. The sample consists of under 1,100,000 distinct CDR3 sequences, approximately 25% of them appearing once. These data were also reused for a study on T cells of mothers and their children.

Source material: blood. The receptors were gathered from a girl aged 2 to 9 in good health.

In its sample, this clonotype was seen a few times. The V and J genes are TRBV15 and TRBJ2-7; the D gene is possibly TRBD2 (5 bases). The CDR3 runs to 15 residues. Trimming cost V 4 bases and J 1 base, with 14 bases left between them. Germline V CDR1 and CDR2: LNHNV, YYDKDF (reference sequence). Here the CDR3 reads CATSISRELSYEQYF. The CDR3, as DNA: TGTGCCACCAGCATTAGTAGGGAGCTGTCCTACGAGCAGTACTTC.

This sequence joins TRBV4-2 and TRBJ2-5; a weak D match, TRBD1 (7 bases). The germline V gene has CDR1 LGHNA and CDR2 YNFKEQ. This CDR3 is built from 15 residues. V was trimmed by 4 bases and J by 1 base, leaving 13 bases between them. CDR3 loop: CASSPEGQSQETQYF. In DNA form, the CDR3 reads TGTGCCAGCAGCCCGGAGGGACAGAGCCAAGAGACCCAGTACTTC.

The CDR3 is CASSQEYGTEETQYF. The CDR3 DNA sequence: TGTGCCAGCAGCCAAGAATACGGGACAGAAGAGACCCAGTACTTC. The V call is TRBV3-1, the J call TRBJ2-5, with TRBD1 matching over 7 bases. Trimming removed 0 bases from V and 3 bases from J; junction bases left unmatched: 4. The CDR3 is 15 residues long. Germline loops: CDR1 LGHDT, CDR2 YNNKEL (reference sequence).

The V gene is TRBV27, the J gene TRBJ2-3, with a tentative D call TRBD1 (6 bases). Germline CDR1 reads MNHEY; CDR2 reads SMNVEV (reference sequence). The CDR3 consists of 15 residues. Trimming pared 3 bases from V and 4 bases from J, leaving 14 bases between. CDR3 loop: CASSFGDKSADTQYF. The DNA for the CDR3 is TGTGCCAGCAGTTTTGGGGACAAATCAGCAGATACGCAGTATTTT.

Only a few counts were recorded for this clonotype. The chain employs TRBV20-1 and TRBJ2-7, with 10 nucleotides matching TRBD2. With 2 bases clipped from V and 6 bases from J, the junction kept 10 bases outside the gene matches. From germline, CDR1 is DFQATT and CDR2 SNEGSKA (reference sequence). The CDR3 covers 15 residues. The DNA for the CDR3 is TGCAGTGCTAGACTAGCGGGAGAATGGAGTTGCGAGCAGTACTTC. Its translation is CSARLAGEWSCEQYF.

The chain links TRBV7-6 to TRBJ2-5; D uncertain. The CDR3 extends over 14 amino acids. Trimming shortened V by 5 bases and J by 6 bases, and 16 bases separated the two germline ends. Germline V gene data show CDR1 as SGHVS and CDR2 as FNYEAQ. CDR3 in amino acids: CASSPGPAVQTQYF. The CDR3 region has the DNA TGTGCCAGCAGCCCGGGTCCGGCAGTCCAGACCCAGTACTTC.

The chain combines TRBV20-1 with TRBJ1-2, with TRBD1 as a possible D gene (5 bases). The CDR3 runs 12 residues. Trimming stripped 3 bases from V and 8 bases from J, with 13 bases between. Germline V gene data show CDR1 as DFQATT and CDR2 as SNEGSKA (reference sequence). The CDR3 DNA sequence: TGCAGTGCTAGCATGGGGCTTAGGGGCTACACCTTC. Residues: CSASMGLRGYTF.

The V and J genes are TRBV3-1 and TRBJ2-1, with TRBD2 identical over 15 bases. Germline V gives CDR1 LGHDT, CDR2 YNNKEL (reference sequence). The CDR3 is 19 amino acids. After removal of 4 bases from V and 4 bases from J, the junction contained 11 bases not matched to a gene. As DNA, the CDR3 is TGTGCCAGCAGCCCATTCTACCGGACTAGCGGGAGGGTATACAATGAGCAGTTCTTC. This gives the protein CASSPFYRTSGRVYNEQFF.

The chain couples TRBV29-1 to TRBJ2-1, with 8 bases that match TRBD1. The CDR3 consists of 12 residues. Per germline, CDR1 SQVTM and CDR2 ANQGSEA. V dropped 8 bases and J dropped 9; count of bases not matched to a gene: 9. CDR3 DNA sequence: TGCAGCCTAGACCCAGGGGGCAGTGAGCAGTTCTTC. Protein: CSLDPGGSEQFF.

The chain links TRBV13 to TRBJ2-5; D is ambiguous. The last part of the DNA fits TRBJ2-7 better; the J call may be wrong. The CDR3 covers 13 residues. Germline V lookup: CDR1 PRHDT, CDR2 FYEKMQ (reference sequence). The CDR3 DNA is TGTGCCAGCAGCCCCCGAAACAACTACGAGCAGTACTTC. Protein product: CASSPRNNYEQYF.

This clonotype was found a few times. This chain links TRBV11-2 with TRBJ1-2; no firm D call. The CDR3 consists of 15 residues. V dropped 5 bases and J dropped 2 bases, with 15 bases sitting between them. The V gene's germline CDR1 is SGHAT and CDR2 FQNNGV. The CDR3 spells CASSVVGESNYGYTF. The CDR3 nucleotides read TGTGCCAGCAGCGTAGTCGGGGAATCGAACTATGGCTACACCTTC.

V usage is TRBV4-1 and J usage is TRBJ1-5; D unclear. The germline CDR1 and CDR2 sequences are MGHRA and YSYEKL. The CDR3 covers 15 residues. V lost 0 bases and J lost 6, with 12 bases in between. The CDR3 DNA reads TGCGCCAGCAGCCAAGAGCCTAGGGCCACTCAGCCCCAGCATTTT. It translates to CASSQEPRATQPQHF.

This clonotype appeared a few times. The rearrangement joins TRBV5-1 to TRBJ2-1, with 7 bases fitting TRBD1. The assigned J gene may be wrong: the sequence end matches TRBJ2-5 better. The CDR3 spans 12 residues. Per germline, CDR1 SGHRS and CDR2 YFSETQ. The CDR3 reads CASTDSGGTQYF. The CDR3 DNA is TGCGCCAGCACCGATTCAGGGGGGACCCAGTACTTC.